Shown below are 13 T cell receptor beta chains from a single sample sequenced in a study of cytomegalovirus exposure and HLA in healthy donors. Use of 60 Vbeta and 13 Jbeta primers characterized the PCR. Profiling relied on immunoSEQ multiplex PCR, and the TCRdb table lists in-frame clones only, not all of them. Of approximately 160,000 clones in the sample, about 79% were seen once. The sequenced material came from PBMCs. Receptors were obtained from a male donor in good health and CMV-seronegative.

The chain has TRBV6-6 and TRBJ2-7, with TRBD2 matching 10 bases. CDR1 is MNHNY and CDR2 is SVGAGI in the germline V gene (reference sequence). V was pared by 0 bases and J by 7 bases, with 9 bases of the junction left unmatched. This CDR3 region has 16 residues. In DNA form, the CDR3 reads TGTGCCAGCAGTTACTCCGGAGCGGGAGGGCCGGGAGAGCAGTACTTC. Residues: CASSYSGAGGPGEQYF.

The CDR3 nucleotides are TGTGCCAGCAGCCGAGACATGAACACTGAAGCTTTCTTT. Protein: CASSRDMNTEAFF. The chain employs TRBV7-9 and TRBJ1-1; no firm D call. Germline V gives CDR1 SEHNR, CDR2 FQNEAQ (reference sequence). This CDR3 has 13 residues. The ends were cut back, 5 bases at V and 0 bases at J, with 7 bases in the middle.

Concerning this clone: One end of the junction fails to match germline, which may point to a read error. The chain is built from TRBV7-9 and TRBJ1-2; 8 bases map to TRBD1. The CDR3 runs 14 residues. Per the germline V gene, CDR1 is SEHNR and CDR2 is FQNEAQ (reference sequence). As DNA, the CDR3 is TGTTCCAGCAGCCCGTCGACAGGGGACTATGGCTACACCTTC. Amino acids: CSSSPSTGDYGYTF.

On this clone itself: At the DNA level, this CDR3 is encoded by other sequences in the same sample as well. The chain combines TRBV6-5 with TRBJ1-5; TRBD1 matches at 7 bases. CDR3 length: 12 residues. Germline lookup yields CDR1 MNHEY and CDR2 SVGAGI. V lost 6 bases, J lost 4 bases, and 0 bases stayed unmatched. The DNA for the CDR3 is TGTGCCAGCAGACAGGGGAATCAGCCCCAGCATTTT. Amino acid sequence: CASRQGNQPQHF.

The genes are TRBV30 and TRBJ1-2; D might be TRBD1 (6 bases). CDR3 length: 14 amino acids. Looked up from germline, CDR1 is GTSNPN and CDR2 is SVGIG (reference sequence). The V gene lost 3 bases and the J gene lost 4 bases, with 15 bases spanning the gap. The CDR3 sequence is CAWSVQGPSYGYTF. DNA for the CDR3: TGTGCCTGGAGCGTACAGGGACCCTCCTATGGCTACACCTTC.

The V gene is TRBV18, the J gene TRBJ2-3, with 7 bases lining up with TRBD1. Trimming cost V 0 bases and J 6 bases; bases outside gene matches: 6. Per germline, CDR1 KGHSH and CDR2 LQKENI. The CDR3 runs to 15 residues. CDR3 nucleotide sequence: TGTGCCAGCTCACCACCACAGGGGTTTCGGGATACGCAGTATTTT. Protein sequence: CASSPPQGFRDTQYF.

The sample holds a few counts of this clone. This chain connects TRBV6-5 to TRBJ1-2; D may be TRBD1 (5 bases). This CDR3 region has 13 residues. V was clipped by 5 bases and J by 4 bases, with 11 bases between them. CDR1 is MNHEY, CDR2 SVGAGI, per germline. The CDR3 nucleotides read TGTGCCAGCAGTGCGGGGCGGACCTATGGCTACACCTTC. Translated, it gives CASSAGRTYGYTF.

The chain couples TRBV6-5 to TRBJ2-5; D perhaps matches TRBD1 (6 bases). V shed 6 bases and J shed 4 bases, with 15 bases lying between them. CDR1 is MNHEY and CDR2 is SVGAGI in the germline V gene. CDR3 length: 14 amino acids. The CDR3 here is CASRRHRVSETQYF. The CDR3 DNA is TGTGCCAGCAGAAGACACAGGGTTTCAGAGACCCAGTACTTC.

This clone was counted only a few times. The chain is built from TRBV7-2 and TRBJ2-3; TRBD2 aligns across 7 bases. V shed 0 bases, J shed 4 bases, and the junction held 7 bases outside the gene matches. Germline CDR1 and CDR2: SGHTA and FQGNSA. CDR3 size: 16 residues. The CDR3: CASSLAGGAGPDTQYF. CDR3 nucleotide sequence: TGTGCCAGCAGCTTAGCCGGGGGAGCGGGACCAGATACGCAGTATTTT.

This chain connects TRBV11-2 to TRBJ2-7, with a weak D call TRBD1 (6 bases). The CDR3 length is 14 residues. CDR1 and CDR2 from the germline V gene are SGHAT and FQNNGV. Trimming left V 3 bases short and J 2 bases short, with 11 bases between. This CDR3 reads CASSFSRGTYEQYF. In DNA form, the CDR3 reads TGTGCCAGCAGCTTCTCAAGGGGGACCTACGAGCAGTACTTC. Variable domain in full (rest from reference TRBV11-2 and TRBJ2-7): EAGVAQSPRYKIIEKRQSVAFWCNPISGHATLYWYQQILGQGPKLLIQFQNNGVVDDSQLPKDRFSAERLKGVDSTLKIQPAKLEDSAVYLCASSFSRGTYEQYFGPGTRLTVT.

The gene calls are TRBV5-6 and TRBJ2-5, with 7 bases that match TRBD1. The J call is in doubt because the DNA end fits TRBJ2-7 better. CDR3 size: 14 residues. CDR1 SGHDT and CDR2 YYEEEE come from the germline V gene. CDR3 in amino acids: CASSLWDRQYEQYF. The DNA for the CDR3 is TGTGCCAGCAGCTTGTGGGACAGACAATACGAGCAGTACTTC.

V is TRBV6-5 and J is TRBJ2-7; 8 nucleotides align to TRBD1. This CDR3 contains 14 residues. Germline V lookup: CDR1 MNHEY, CDR2 SVGAGI. Trimming took 3 bases from V and 2 from J; bases not matched to a gene: 3. The CDR3 region is CASSYDRGPYEQYF. In nucleotides, the CDR3 is TGTGCCAGCAGTTATGACAGGGGTCCCTACGAGCAGTACTTC.

The CDR3 spells CASSESRAGGIDEQFF. The CDR3 DNA reads TGCGCCAGCAGCGAAAGCCGGGCGGGAGGAATAGATGAGCAGTTCTTC. This rearrangement joins TRBV4-3 to TRBJ2-1; TRBD2 aligns across 8 bases. CDR3 size: 16 residues. V lost 5 bases and J lost 8; bases outside the gene matches: 14. Germline V CDR1 and CDR2: LGHNA, YSLEER.